This T cell receptor beta chain was recovered during a study of blood T cell repertoires in COVID-19. Study context: Sites across the United States, Italy and Spain contributed samples from acute and convalescent COVID-19. T cells, B-cell-depleted T cells, or PBMCs supplied cDNA or gDNA.

J lost 2 bases, V lost 3 bases, and 9 bases had no gene match. Germline V gene sequence: CDR1 SGHTA, CDR2 FQGNSA. The CDR3 contains 16 residues. Assay used: immunoSEQ multiplex PCR; TCRdb lists only in-frame clones, some missing. The data contain 440,000 or so clones, around 89% of them singletons. This clone has a single count. This clonotype originated in a woman aged 40 to 50 with COVID-19, enrolled during active disease. The sequencing input was peripheral blood. The chain is built from TRBV7-2 and TRBJ2-5; 7 bases agree with TRBD2. The CDR3 loop reads CASSLRSVSGQETQYF. DNA of the CDR3: TGTGCCAGCAGCTTGCGCTCAGTTAGCGGGCAAGAGACCCAGTACTTC.